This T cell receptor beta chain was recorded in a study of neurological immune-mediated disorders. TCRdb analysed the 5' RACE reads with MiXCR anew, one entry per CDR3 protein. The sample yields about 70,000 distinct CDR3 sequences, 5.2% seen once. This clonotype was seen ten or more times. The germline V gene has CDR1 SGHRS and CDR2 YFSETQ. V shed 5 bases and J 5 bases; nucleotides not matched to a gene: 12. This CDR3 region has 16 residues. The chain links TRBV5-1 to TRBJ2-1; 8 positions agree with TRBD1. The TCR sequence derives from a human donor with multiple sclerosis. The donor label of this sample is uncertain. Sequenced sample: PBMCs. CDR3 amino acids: CASSPETGQENNEQFF. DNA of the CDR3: TGCGCCAGCAGTCCCGAGACGGGACAGGAAAACAATGAGCAGTTCTTC.